The 12 T cell receptor beta chains below were found in one sample sequenced in a study of Ad26.COV2.S vaccination and SARS-CoV-2 variants. Method: immunoSEQ multiplex PCR; TCRdb's copy keeps in-frame clones and lacks some. This sample has about 680,000 clones, with roughly 90% found just once. Treatment described: 19 received Ad26.COV2.S at low or high dose, single or two shots; about 5 received placebo; per-sample allocation not given. After the first vaccine or placebo injection, samples were drawn on day 63. This sample comprised peripheral blood, obtained in a trial of Ad26.COV2.S vaccine versus placebo. Source of these receptors: a person between 18 and 65 years old who received the Ad26.COV2.S COVID-19 vaccine or a placebo.

This clone was observed a handful of times. This rearrangement joins TRBV10-3 to TRBJ2-6, with D possibly matching TRBD2 (6 bases). Germline V gene data show CDR1 as ENHRY and CDR2 as SYGVKD. Trimming stripped 6 bases from V and 1 base from J, with 10 bases between. CDR3 length equals 15 residues. This CDR3 is CAISGGLSGANVLTF. In DNA, the CDR3 is TGTGCCATCAGCGGGGGTTTGTCTGGGGCCAACGTCCTGACTTTC.

The chain carries TRBV5-4 and TRBJ1-6; D possibly corresponds to TRBD1 (5 bases). V was shortened by 4 bases and J by 10 bases, with 18 bases between the two germline ends. The CDR3 has 15 amino acids. Germline CDR1 and CDR2: SGHNT and YYREEE (reference sequence). The CDR3 sequence: CASSLRQGSTSPLHF. CDR3 bases: TGTGCCAGCAGCCTCCGGCAGGGAAGTACGTCACCCCTCCACTTT.

The chain has TRBV7-8 and TRBJ1-2, with D perhaps TRBD1 (6 bases). The V gene lost 5 bases and the J gene lost 3 bases, with 19 bases spanning the gap. Germline V gene lookup returns CDR1 SGHVS and CDR2 FQNEAQ. This CDR3 is 16 amino acids long. CDR3 sequence: CASSSFLWGGDYGYTF. The CDR3 nucleotides are TGTGCCAGCAGCAGCTTTCTATGGGGGGGCGACTATGGCTACACCTTC.

The chain joins TRBV10-3 to TRBJ2-7; 8 positions agree with TRBD1. J was trimmed by 3 bases and V by 7 bases; bases with no gene match: 8. The CDR3 consists of 14 residues. Germline CDR1 and CDR2: ENHRY and SYGVKD. CDR3 amino acids: CAIKDREDFYEQYF. The CDR3 DNA reads as TGTGCCATCAAGGACAGGGAAGATTTCTACGAGCAGTACTTC.

The rearrangement joins TRBV20-1 to TRBJ1-1; D might be TRBD1 (5 bases). The CDR3 spans 11 residues. The germline V and J ends were trimmed by 3 bases and 7 bases, with 9 bases remaining between them. Germline CDR1 DFQATT, CDR2 SNEGSKA (reference sequence). The DNA for the CDR3 is TGCAGTGCTAGCGGGGGGATTGAAGCTTTCTTT. Protein: CSASGGIEAFF.

V usage is TRBV6-2 or TRBV6-3 and J usage is TRBJ2-3, with 8 nucleotides matching TRBD1. Germline CDR1 reads MNHEY; CDR2 reads SVGEGT. The V segment lost 5 bases and the J segment 9 bases; nucleotides outside the gene matches: 4. The CDR3 totals 12 residues. This CDR3 reads CASSRTGQTQYF. Here the CDR3 DNA reads TGTGCCAGCAGTCGGACAGGGCAAACGCAGTATTTT.

The chain uses TRBV5-1 and TRBJ1-6, with a possible D match to TRBD1 (6 bases). The V and J ends lost 3 bases and 9 bases respectively, with 16 bases between them. CDR1 SGHRS and CDR2 YFSETQ come from the germline V gene. The CDR3 contains 15 residues. The CDR3 region is CASSSTGRNGSPLHF. DNA of the CDR3: TGCGCCAGCAGCTCGACAGGCCGGAACGGTTCACCCCTCCACTTT.

This chain links TRBV20-1 with TRBJ1-5; D unclear. The CDR3 totals 13 residues. Per germline, CDR1 DFQATT and CDR2 SNEGSKA (reference sequence). Trimming removed 3 bases at V and 6 bases at J, with 12 bases between. The DNA of the CDR3 is TGCAGTGCTAGTCCGGGGATCGGTCAGCCCCAGCATTTT. Its translation: CSASPGIGQPQHF.

CDR3 sequence (DNA): TGTGCCAGCAGCGTAGGAGGTATGGGGGCAGAAAATAATTCACCCCTCCACTTT. It yields the protein CASSVGGMGAENNSPLHF. This chain joins TRBV9 and TRBJ1-6; TRBD1 might be the D (6 bases). Trimming shortened V by 0 bases and J by 5 bases, and 18 bases separated the two germline ends. The length of the CDR3 is 18 residues. The germline V gene encodes CDR1 SGDLS and CDR2 YYNGEE.

This chain uses TRBV2 with TRBJ2-5, with unresolved D. CDR1 and CDR2 from the germline V gene are SNHLY and FYNNEI. V lost 6 bases and J 1 base, leaving 15 bases between the germline ends. The length of the CDR3 is 15 residues. The CDR3 DNA sequence: TGTGCCAGCAGCCTGACGCGGTTCCCCCAAGAGACCCAGTACTTC. Amino acid sequence: CASSLTRFPQETQYF.

The chain links TRBV4-1 to TRBJ2-3; no firm D call. The germline CDR1 and CDR2 sequences are MGHRA and YSYEKL. V was trimmed by 0 bases and J by 1 base, leaving 14 bases between them. The CDR3 is 17 amino acids. The CDR3 sequence is CASSQDYSQEGTDTQYF. CDR3 coding DNA: TGCGCCAGCAGCCAAGACTACAGTCAAGAGGGCACAGATACGCAGTATTTT.

The count of this clone is one. V is TRBV5-4 and J is TRBJ1-2, with 7 bases matching TRBD1. Germline assignment: CDR1 SGHNT and CDR2 YYREEE (reference sequence). The CDR3 spans 14 residues. Losses at the gene ends were 4 bases for V and 4 bases for J; bases not matched to a gene: 7. The CDR3 spells CASSKTGESYGYTF. The CDR3, as DNA: TGTGCCAGCAGCAAAACAGGGGAAAGCTATGGCTACACCTTC.